This is a list of T cell receptor beta chains from one sample in a study of blood T cell repertoires in COVID-19. This table comes from immunoSEQ multiplex PCR, and its TCRdb copy is limited to in-frame clones, with some not included. The data hold 75,000 to 100,000 clones, with roughly 87% observed a single time. Sequenced material: peripheral blood. These receptors originate from a man between 70 and 80 years old with acute or convalescent COVID-19. Both conserved end residues are part of each CDR3. The order of the fields is clone size, V gene, J gene, D gene, CDR3 DNA, CDR3 protein. A D gene is named only where the DNA matches it firmly. Rows give clone size only sometimes, using once, few, many, or a class for an expanded clone.

abundance: -
v_gene: TRBV19
j_gene: TRBJ1-5
d_gene: -
CDR3nt: TGTGCCAGTTCGGGTTCAGATCAGCCCCAGCATTTT
CDR3aa: CASSGSDQPQHF

abundance: once
v_gene: TRBV18
j_gene: TRBJ2-1
d_gene: -
CDR3nt: TGTGCCAGCTCACTTTATTTTGGAGGGAACTCCGACTCCTACAATGAGCAGTTCTTC
CDR3aa: CASSLYFGGNSDSYNEQFF

abundance: once
v_gene: TRBV6-6
j_gene: TRBJ1-3
d_gene: -
CDR3nt: TGTGCCAGCATCACTCTGAACACCATATATTTT
CDR3aa: CASITLNTIYF

abundance: -
v_gene: TRBV2
j_gene: TRBJ2-5
d_gene: TRBD2
CDR3nt: TGTGCCAGCAGCGAGCCGGGACTAGCACAAGAGACCCAGTACTTC
CDR3aa: CASSEPGLAQETQYF

abundance: -
v_gene: TRBV30
j_gene: TRBJ1-3
d_gene: -
CDR3nt: TGTGCCTGGACCCAGGGAAACACCATATATTTT
CDR3aa: CAWTQGNTIYF

abundance: -
v_gene: TRBV4-1
j_gene: TRBJ2-1
d_gene: -
CDR3nt: TGCGCCAGCAGCCAAGATGCACAGGCTGGCTACAATGAGCAGTTCTTC
CDR3aa: CASSQDAQAGYNEQFF

abundance: -
v_gene: TRBV5-1
j_gene: TRBJ1-1
d_gene: TRBD1
CDR3nt: TGCGCCAGCAGCTTGGCCCCTTTGACAGGGGGGAAAACTGAAGCTTTCTTT
CDR3aa: CASSLAPLTGGKTEAFF

abundance: -
v_gene: TRBV7-2
j_gene: TRBJ2-5
d_gene: TRBD2
CDR3nt: TGTGCCAGCAGCCCCGGCGAGTTGGTCCTAGCGGGGGAGACCCAGTACTTC
CDR3aa: CASSPGELVLAGETQYF

abundance: -
v_gene: TRBV28
j_gene: TRBJ2-7
d_gene: -
CDR3nt: TGTGCCAGCAGAACAGGGACTACATACGAGCAGTACTTC
CDR3aa: CASRTGTTYEQYF

abundance: -
v_gene: TRBV6-5
j_gene: TRBJ1-6
d_gene: -
CDR3nt: TGTGCCAGCAGGCCCGGAGGGGTTCGCCCATCACCCCTCCACTTT
CDR3aa: CASRPGGVRPSPLHF

abundance: -
v_gene: TRBV7-2
j_gene: TRBJ2-5
d_gene: -
CDR3nt: TGTGCCAGCAGCCCAGGAGGTCCGGAGACCCAGTACTTC
CDR3aa: CASSPGGPETQYF

abundance: -
v_gene: TRBV28
j_gene: TRBJ1-5
d_gene: -
CDR3nt: TGTGCCAGCAGCGGCAGGGACTTCAGGAGCAATCAGCCCCAGCATTTT
CDR3aa: CASSGRDFRSNQPQHF

abundance: once
v_gene: TRBV4-1
j_gene: TRBJ2-7
d_gene: -
CDR3nt: TGCGCCAGCAGCCCCCGGGACAACTACGAGCAGTACTTC
CDR3aa: CASSPRDNYEQYF

abundance: -
v_gene: TRBV19
j_gene: TRBJ2-2
d_gene: TRBD1
CDR3nt: TGTGCCAGTAGTTATCCGGGACAGACGAACACCGGGGAGCTGTTTTTT
CDR3aa: CASSYPGQTNTGELFF

abundance: -
v_gene: TRBV6-5
j_gene: TRBJ1-5
d_gene: TRBD1
CDR3nt: TGTGCCAGCAGTACAGGGGGCAGGGGCAATCAGCCCCAGCATTTT
CDR3aa: CASSTGGRGNQPQHF

abundance: -
v_gene: TRBV28
j_gene: TRBJ2-5
d_gene: -
CDR3nt: TGTGCCAGCAACAGACCAGGGACACTACAAGAGACCCAGTACTTC
CDR3aa: CASNRPGTLQETQYF

abundance: -
v_gene: TRBV6-5
j_gene: TRBJ2-2
d_gene: TRBD2
CDR3nt: TGTGCCGCAAGGGGGACTAGCGGGGTCGCCGGGGAGCTGTTTTTT
CDR3aa: CAARGTSGVAGELFF

abundance: -
v_gene: TRBV6-6
j_gene: TRBJ2-7
d_gene: TRBD2
CDR3nt: TGTGCCAGCAGCTTCGGACTAGCGGGGACCTACGAGCAGTACTTC
CDR3aa: CASSFGLAGTYEQYF

abundance: -
v_gene: TRBV24-1
j_gene: TRBJ1-5
d_gene: TRBD1
CDR3nt: TGTGCCACCAGTGATTTGATCGGGACAGGGGAATTCCGACTATCCGGCCAGCCCCAGCATTTT
CDR3aa: CATSDLIGTGEFRLSGQPQHF

abundance: -
v_gene: TRBV30
j_gene: TRBJ1-5
d_gene: -
CDR3nt: TGTGCCTGGACGAGCGGCGGTTACAATCAGCCCCAGCATTTT
CDR3aa: CAWTSGGYNQPQHF

abundance: -
v_gene: TRBV6-5
j_gene: TRBJ2-3
d_gene: -
CDR3nt: TGTGCCAGCAGTTACTCGAAGACAGCGCGGGATACGCAGTATTTT
CDR3aa: CASSYSKTARDTQYF

abundance: -
v_gene: TRBV2
j_gene: TRBJ2-7
d_gene: -
CDR3nt: TGTGCCATCCAAGGGGGAACCCTCTCCTACGAGCAGTACTTC
CDR3aa: CAIQGGTLSYEQYF

abundance: -
v_gene: TRBV18
j_gene: TRBJ2-7
d_gene: TRBD2
CDR3nt: TGTGCCACCCGTGGGGCCGGGACTACCACCTACGAGCAGTACTTC
CDR3aa: CATRGAGTTTYEQYF

abundance: -
v_gene: TRBV20-1
j_gene: TRBJ1-6
d_gene: -
CDR3nt: TGCAGTGCTAGGCGAGATTCACCCCTCCACTTT
CDR3aa: CSARRDSPLHF

abundance: -
v_gene: TRBV5-4
j_gene: TRBJ2-1
d_gene: TRBD2
CDR3nt: TGTGCCAGCAGCGATAGCGGGAGGGCCGGGGAGCAGTTCTTC
CDR3aa: CASSDSGRAGEQFF

abundance: -
v_gene: TRBV11-2
j_gene: TRBJ2-7
d_gene: TRBD2
CDR3nt: TGTGCCAGCAGGCGACAGGGAACAGCGGGAGGTCCCGCCTACGAGCAGTACTTC
CDR3aa: CASRRQGTAGGPAYEQYF

abundance: -
v_gene: TRBV3-1/TRBV3-2
j_gene: TRBJ2-7
d_gene: TRBD2
CDR3nt: TGTGCCAGCACCACGACTAGCGGGGGCCACGAGCAGTACTTC
CDR3aa: CASTTTSGGHEQYF

abundance: -
v_gene: TRBV19
j_gene: TRBJ1-1
d_gene: -
CDR3nt: TGTGCCAGTAGTGCCTCGGACAGAAAGAACACTGAAGCTTTCTTT
CDR3aa: CASSASDRKNTEAFF

abundance: -
v_gene: TRBV18
j_gene: TRBJ1-4
d_gene: -
CDR3nt: TGTGCCAGCTCACCCAGACAGGAAACTAATGAAAAACTGTTTTTT
CDR3aa: CASSPRQETNEKLFF

abundance: -
v_gene: TRBV21-1
j_gene: TRBJ2-7
d_gene: -
CDR3nt: TGTGCCAGCAGCAAAGTTCAGGGGAGGGTCGACGAGCAGTACTTC
CDR3aa: CASSKVQGRVDEQYF

abundance: -
v_gene: TRBV5-8
j_gene: TRBJ2-7
d_gene: -
CDR3nt: TGTGCCAGCAGAGTCCAGGGGGGTCCCTACGAGCAGTACTTC
CDR3aa: CASRVQGGPYEQYF

abundance: -
v_gene: TRBV14
j_gene: TRBJ1-1
d_gene: -
CDR3nt: TGTGCCAGCAGCCAGGCCAAGAACACTGAAGCTTTCTTT
CDR3aa: CASSQAKNTEAFF

abundance: -
v_gene: TRBV5-1
j_gene: TRBJ1-2
d_gene: TRBD1
CDR3nt: TGCGCCAGCAGCTCCCCGGACAGGGGGAGAGGCTACACCTTC
CDR3aa: CASSSPDRGRGYTF

abundance: -
v_gene: TRBV10-3
j_gene: TRBJ1-4
d_gene: -
CDR3nt: TGTGCCACCTCTTCCAGACTGACAACTAATGAAAAACTGTTTTTT
CDR3aa: CATSSRLTTNEKLFF

abundance: -
v_gene: TRBV6-5
j_gene: TRBJ2-2
d_gene: -
CDR3nt: TGTGCCAGCAGCCGAAGACCAGCGGGCACCGGGGAGCTGTTTTTT
CDR3aa: CASSRRPAGTGELFF

abundance: -
v_gene: TRBV28
j_gene: TRBJ2-2
d_gene: -
CDR3nt: TGTGCCAGCAGTTTATATCGCGGGGAGCTGTTTTTT
CDR3aa: CASSLYRGELFF

abundance: -
v_gene: TRBV12-2
j_gene: TRBJ2-2
d_gene: -
CDR3nt: TGTGCAAGTCGCATCCCTACGGCGGGGCTTTTGGACACCGGGGAGCTGTTTTTT
CDR3aa: CASRIPTAGLLDTGELFF

abundance: -
v_gene: TRBV3-1/TRBV3-2
j_gene: TRBJ1-5
d_gene: -
CDR3nt: TGTGCCAGCAGCCAAGGAGTTTGGCAGGTTAGCAATCAGCCCCAGCATTTT
CDR3aa: CASSQGVWQVSNQPQHF

abundance: once
v_gene: TRBV27
j_gene: TRBJ2-7
d_gene: TRBD1
CDR3nt: TGTGCCAGCAGTTTAATAGCACAGGGGGCATACGAGCAGTACTTC
CDR3aa: CASSLIAQGAYEQYF

abundance: -
v_gene: TRBV29-1
j_gene: TRBJ2-7
d_gene: -
CDR3nt: TGCAGCGTTGAAGTCGCGGGCCCCGAGCAGTACTTC
CDR3aa: CSVEVAGPEQYF

abundance: -
v_gene: TRBV7-2
j_gene: TRBJ2-7
d_gene: TRBD1
CDR3nt: TGTGCCAGCAGCTTAGATTGGACAGGATTCGACGAGCAGTACTTC
CDR3aa: CASSLDWTGFDEQYF

abundance: -
v_gene: TRBV4-2
j_gene: TRBJ1-2
d_gene: TRBD1
CDR3nt: TGTGCCAGCAGCCAAGTTGTAGAGGGGGCGAACTATGGCTACACCTTC
CDR3aa: CASSQVVEGANYGYTF

abundance: -
v_gene: TRBV2
j_gene: TRBJ1-3
d_gene: TRBD1
CDR3nt: TGTGCCAGCAGTGAGGGGGACAGGGTTATTGGAAACACCATATATTTT
CDR3aa: CASSEGDRVIGNTIYF

abundance: -
v_gene: TRBV11-2
j_gene: TRBJ2-3
d_gene: -
CDR3nt: TGTGCCAGCAGCTATACTGATACGCAGTATTTT
CDR3aa: CASSYTDTQYF

abundance: -
v_gene: TRBV3-1/TRBV3-2
j_gene: TRBJ1-5
d_gene: TRBD1
CDR3nt: TGTGCCAGCAGCCGCGGGACAGGGAGTCAGCCCCAGCATTTT
CDR3aa: CASSRGTGSQPQHF

abundance: -
v_gene: TRBV5-5
j_gene: TRBJ2-1
d_gene: -
CDR3nt: TGTGCCAGCAGGATGGGAGCATACAATGAGCAGTTCTTC
CDR3aa: CASRMGAYNEQFF

abundance: -
v_gene: TRBV25-1
j_gene: TRBJ2-7
d_gene: -
CDR3nt: TGTGCCAGCAGTCCTGCGGCCTCCTACGAGCAGTACTTC
CDR3aa: CASSPAASYEQYF

abundance: -
v_gene: TRBV6-2/TRBV6-3
j_gene: TRBJ2-1
d_gene: -
CDR3nt: TGTGCCAGCAGTTATCAGGGGCGGAACAATGAGCAGTTCTTC
CDR3aa: CASSYQGRNNEQFF

abundance: -
v_gene: TRBV28
j_gene: TRBJ1-2
d_gene: TRBD1
CDR3nt: TGTGCCAGCAGTTTATCCGGGGGACAGGGGAGTGGCTACACCTTC
CDR3aa: CASSLSGGQGSGYTF

abundance: once
v_gene: TRBV19
j_gene: TRBJ2-1
d_gene: -
CDR3nt: TGTGCCAGTAGTACAACGGGAGCGTGGTGGAATGAGCAGTTCTTC
CDR3aa: CASSTTGAWWNEQFF

abundance: few
v_gene: TRBV14
j_gene: TRBJ2-7
d_gene: TRBD1
CDR3nt: TGTGCCAGCAGCCGGGGACAGGGATCCTACGAGCAGTACTTC
CDR3aa: CASSRGQGSYEQYF

abundance: -
v_gene: TRBV5-6
j_gene: TRBJ1-3
d_gene: -
CDR3nt: TGTGCCAGCAGCTTTAGATACTCTGGAAACACCATATATTTT
CDR3aa: CASSFRYSGNTIYF

abundance: -
v_gene: TRBV28
j_gene: TRBJ1-1
d_gene: -
CDR3nt: TGTGCCAGCAGTTTCTCCCCCGGCAGGGTGAACACTGAAGCTTTCTTT
CDR3aa: CASSFSPGRVNTEAFF

abundance: -
v_gene: TRBV5-4
j_gene: TRBJ1-2
d_gene: -
CDR3nt: TGTGCCAGCAGCTTGCAACAGCCCCCTAACTATGGCTACACCTTC
CDR3aa: CASSLQQPPNYGYTF

abundance: -
v_gene: TRBV15
j_gene: TRBJ2-3
d_gene: -
CDR3nt: TGTGCCACCAGCAGAGATTTGTTGGGGGCCGGCACAGATACGCAGTATTTT
CDR3aa: CATSRDLLGAGTDTQYF

abundance: once
v_gene: TRBV7-2
j_gene: TRBJ1-6
d_gene: TRBD1
CDR3nt: TGTGCCAGCAGTTCAAACTTCAGGGACAGAGATAATTCACCCCTCCACTTT
CDR3aa: CASSSNFRDRDNSPLHF

abundance: -
v_gene: TRBV5-1
j_gene: TRBJ2-3
d_gene: TRBD2
CDR3nt: TGCGCCAGCAGCTTGGCTAGCGGGGGAACTAGCACAGATACGCAGTATTTT
CDR3aa: CASSLASGGTSTDTQYF